These 16 T cell receptor beta chains came from one sample sequenced in a study of cytomegalovirus exposure and HLA in healthy donors. TCRdb's table, derived via immunoSEQ multiplex PCR, lists solely in-frame clones and lacks some. Here the sample spans tens of thousands of clones, roughly 94% being singletons. Sequenced sample: PBMCs. The receptors originated from a woman in her late teens or twenties in good health and CMV-seropositive.

The genes are TRBV15 and TRBJ2-1; 8 positions agree with TRBD2. From germline, CDR1 is LNHNV and CDR2 YYDKDF (reference sequence). The CDR3 has 14 amino acids. The V gene end was trimmed by 6 bases and the J gene end by 7 bases; junction bases not matched to a gene: 8. This CDR3 is CATRPQREINEQFF. CDR3 in DNA: TGTGCCACCAGACCGCAGCGGGAGATAAATGAGCAGTTCTTC.

The chain couples TRBV27 to TRBJ2-7; 7 bases agree with TRBD2. Germline CDR1 is MNHEY and CDR2 is SMNVEV (reference sequence). The CDR3 covers 16 residues. Trimming cost V 5 bases and J 0 bases; bases outside gene matches: 10. CDR3 sequence: CASSGAGRRSSYEQYF. In nucleotides, the CDR3 is TGTGCCAGCAGTGGAGCGGGACGGAGGAGCTCCTACGAGCAGTACTTC.

The rearrangement joins TRBV4-3 to TRBJ2-3; 9 bases agree with TRBD2. J gave up 2 bases and V 3 bases, and 3 bases lay outside the gene matches. This CDR3 has 15 residues. Germline V gives CDR1 LGHNA, CDR2 YSLEER. Here the CDR3 DNA reads TGCGCCAGCAGCCATCGCGGGGGGGCCACAGATACGCAGTATTTT. Translated: CASSHRGGATDTQYF.

The chain is built from TRBV2 and TRBJ1-1; no definite D call. The CDR3 is made up of 13 amino acids. Germline CDR1 SNHLY, CDR2 FYNNEI. Trimming cost V 6 bases and J 0 bases, with 8 bases left between them. CDR3 in amino acids: CASRRDMNTEAFF. For the CDR3, the DNA is TGTGCCAGCAGGCGAGACATGAACACTGAAGCTTTCTTT.

The chain employs TRBV6-1 and TRBJ1-6, with D possibly being TRBD1 (5 bases). Per germline, CDR1 MNHNS and CDR2 SASEGT. CDR3 length equals 13 residues. Between the trimmed V and J ends, which lost 3 bases and 9 bases, there was a span of 9 bases. CDR3 sequence reads: CASSDLQGSPLHF. The CDR3 DNA sequence: TGTGCCAGCAGTGATCTTCAGGGTTCACCCCTCCACTTT.

For the CDR3, the DNA is TGTGCCAGCAGGGGTCGGGGGGCCCAGTACAATGAGCAGTTCTTC. This encodes CASRGRGAQYNEQFF. This chain joins TRBV2 and TRBJ2-1; TRBD2 might be the D (7 bases). Trimming shortened V by 6 bases and J by 4 bases, and 16 bases separated the two germline ends. CDR1 is SNHLY and CDR2 is FYNNEI in the germline V gene. The CDR3 spans 15 residues.

The chain joins TRBV27 to TRBJ1-1; TRBD1 aligns across 7 bases. The V gene's germline CDR1 is MNHEY and CDR2 SMNVEV (reference sequence). Trimming at V came to 4 bases and at J to 6 bases, leaving 17 bases not matched to a gene. The CDR3 runs to 17 residues. CDR3 nucleotide sequence: TGTGCCAGCAGTTCCACGGGACAGCTGGTCCTCGGGGCTGAAGCTTTCTTT. Residues: CASSSTGQLVLGAEAFF.

The rearrangement joins TRBV20-1 to TRBJ1-2, with no clear D. V was trimmed by 1 base and J by 8 bases, leaving 8 bases between them. The CDR3 contains 11 residues. From germline, CDR1 is DFQATT and CDR2 SNEGSKA (reference sequence). Here the CDR3 reads CSARGLSGYTF. The CDR3, as DNA: TGCAGTGCTAGAGGGCTCTCGGGCTACACCTTC.

This chain joins TRBV5-4 and TRBJ1-4; 8 bases agree with TRBD1. The CDR3 sequence is 15 residues long. With 4 bases clipped from V and 4 bases from J, the junction kept 6 bases outside the gene matches. Germline loops: CDR1 SGHNT, CDR2 YYREEE (reference sequence). The CDR3 nucleotides read TGTGCCAGCAGCGGCAGGGGGCAGGATAATGAAAAACTGTTTTTT. Translating gives CASSGRGQDNEKLFF.

In DNA, the CDR3 is TGTGCCGGGGGACAGAACTCTGGAAACACCATATATTTT. This encodes CAGGQNSGNTIYF. The V and J genes are TRBV6-1 and TRBJ1-3, with 7 nucleotides matching TRBD1. Germline lookup yields CDR1 MNHNS and CDR2 SASEGT. The CDR3 has 13 amino acids. V lost 11 bases and J lost 0; bases outside the gene matches: 4.

The chain combines TRBV25-1 with TRBJ2-1; weak D call: TRBD1 (5 bases). The CDR3 is 14 amino acids. V was pared by 6 bases and J by 0 bases, with 9 bases between. Germline V gene lookup returns CDR1 MGHDK and CDR2 SYGVNS. The DNA for the CDR3 is TGTGCCAGCAGCCGACAGATCTCCTACAATGAGCAGTTCTTC. Its translation is CASSRQISYNEQFF.

The V and J genes are TRBV29-1 and TRBJ1-4, with no clear D. The V end lost 4 bases, the J end lost 8 bases, and 8 bases lay between the germline ends. This CDR3 has 11 amino acids. Germline V lookup: CDR1 SQVTM, CDR2 ANQGSEA. The CDR3 is CSVVLEEKLFF. The DNA of the CDR3 is TGCAGCGTTGTTTTGGAGGAAAAACTGTTTTTT.

This clone came up a few times. This chain joins TRBV2 and TRBJ1-2; TRBD1 matches at 7 bases. Germline V CDR1 and CDR2: SNHLY, FYNNEI. V lost 6 bases and J lost 6; bases outside the gene matches: 13. The CDR3 is 15 residues long. The CDR3 is CASSVLTQGGHGYTF. In DNA form, the CDR3 reads TGTGCCAGCAGCGTTTTAACCCAGGGGGGCCATGGCTACACCTTC.

V and J are TRBV7-2 and TRBJ2-1, with 9 bases that match TRBD1. CDR3 length equals 11 residues. Germline values: CDR1 SGHTA, CDR2 FQGNSA. J lost 16 bases, V lost 4 bases, and 5 bases had no gene match. The CDR3 nucleotides read TGTGCCAGCAGCTGGGACAGGGTCCTATTCTTC. It translates to CASSWDRVLFF.

The V and J genes are TRBV6-5 and TRBJ2-4, with 9 bases that match TRBD1. CDR3 length: 15 amino acids. Germline V gene sequence: CDR1 MNHEY, CDR2 SVGAGI. The junction had 5 bases not matched to a gene; V was cut back by 5 bases and J by 3 bases. CDR3 nucleotide sequence: TGTGCCAGCAGTCCCACAGGGGGCGGCAAAAACATTCAGTACTTC. This translates into CASSPTGGGKNIQYF.

This chain joins TRBV19 and TRBJ2-7; D possibly corresponds to TRBD1 (6 bases). The V end was cut by 2 bases, the J end by 5 bases, with 7 bases between. CDR1 LNHDA and CDR2 SQIVND come from the germline V gene (reference sequence). The CDR3 totals 12 residues. This CDR3 is CASSIPGDEQYF. The CDR3 DNA sequence: TGTGCCAGTAGTATACCAGGGGACGAGCAGTACTTC.